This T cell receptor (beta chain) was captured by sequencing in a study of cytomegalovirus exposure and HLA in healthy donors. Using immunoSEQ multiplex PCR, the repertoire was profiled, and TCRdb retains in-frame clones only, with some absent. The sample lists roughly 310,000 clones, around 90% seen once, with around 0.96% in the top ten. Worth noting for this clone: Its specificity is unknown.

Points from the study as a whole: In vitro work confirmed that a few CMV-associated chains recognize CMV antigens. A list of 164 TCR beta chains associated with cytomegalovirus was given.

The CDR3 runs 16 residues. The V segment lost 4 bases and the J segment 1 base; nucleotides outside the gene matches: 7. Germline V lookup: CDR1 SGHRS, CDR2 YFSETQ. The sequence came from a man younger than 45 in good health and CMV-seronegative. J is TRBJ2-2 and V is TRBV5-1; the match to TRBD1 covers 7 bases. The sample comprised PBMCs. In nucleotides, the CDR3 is TGCGCCAGCAGCCCGGTCCGGACAGGGAACACCGGGGAGCTGTTTTTT. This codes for CASSPVRTGNTGELFF.